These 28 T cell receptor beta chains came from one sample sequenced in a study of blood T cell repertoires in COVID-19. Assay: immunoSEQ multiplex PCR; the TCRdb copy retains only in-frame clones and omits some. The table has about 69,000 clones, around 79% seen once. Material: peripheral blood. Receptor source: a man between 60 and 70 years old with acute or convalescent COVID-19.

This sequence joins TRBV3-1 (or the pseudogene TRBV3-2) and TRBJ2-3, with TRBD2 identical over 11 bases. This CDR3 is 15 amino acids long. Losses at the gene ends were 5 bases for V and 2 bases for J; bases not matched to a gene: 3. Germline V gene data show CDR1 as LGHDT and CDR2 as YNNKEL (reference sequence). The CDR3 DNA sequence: TGTGCCAGCAGCAAGACTAGCGGGGTCACAGATACGCAGTATTTT. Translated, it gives CASSKTSGVTDTQYF.

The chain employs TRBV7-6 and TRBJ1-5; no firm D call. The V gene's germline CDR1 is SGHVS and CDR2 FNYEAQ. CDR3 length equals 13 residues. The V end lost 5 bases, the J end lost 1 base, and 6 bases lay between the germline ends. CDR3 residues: CASSPGSNQPQHF. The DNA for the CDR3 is TGTGCCAGCAGCCCGGGAAGCAATCAGCCCCAGCATTTT.

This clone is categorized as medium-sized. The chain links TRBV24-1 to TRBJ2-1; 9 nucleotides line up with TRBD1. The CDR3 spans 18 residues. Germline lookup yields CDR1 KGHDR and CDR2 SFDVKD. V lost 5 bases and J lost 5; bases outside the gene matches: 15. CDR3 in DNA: TGTGCCACCAGTGCCTCCACCTCGTGGGACAGGGAGGACAATGAGCAGTTCTTC. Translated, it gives CATSASTSWDREDNEQFF.

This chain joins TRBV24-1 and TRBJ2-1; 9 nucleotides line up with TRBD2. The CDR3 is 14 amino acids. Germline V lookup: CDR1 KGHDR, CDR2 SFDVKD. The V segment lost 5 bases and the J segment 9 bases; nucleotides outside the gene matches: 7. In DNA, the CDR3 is TGTGCCACCAGTGGGGGGACTAGCCTGAGTGAGCAGTTCTTC. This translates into CATSGGTSLSEQFF.

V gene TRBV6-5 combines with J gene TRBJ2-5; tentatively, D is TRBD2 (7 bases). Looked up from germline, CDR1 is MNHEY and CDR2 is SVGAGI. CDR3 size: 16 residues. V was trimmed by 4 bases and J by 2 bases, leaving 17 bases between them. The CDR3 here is CASSWPRGGAQETQYF. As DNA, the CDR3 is TGTGCCAGCAGTTGGCCGAGGGGGGGGGCTCAAGAGACCCAGTACTTC.

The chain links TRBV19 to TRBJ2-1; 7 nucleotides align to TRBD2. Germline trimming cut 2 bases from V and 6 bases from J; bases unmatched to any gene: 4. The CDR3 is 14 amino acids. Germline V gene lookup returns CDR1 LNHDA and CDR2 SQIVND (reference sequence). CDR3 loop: CASSILGGFNEQFF. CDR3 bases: TGTGCCAGTAGTATATTGGGAGGGTTCAATGAGCAGTTCTTC.

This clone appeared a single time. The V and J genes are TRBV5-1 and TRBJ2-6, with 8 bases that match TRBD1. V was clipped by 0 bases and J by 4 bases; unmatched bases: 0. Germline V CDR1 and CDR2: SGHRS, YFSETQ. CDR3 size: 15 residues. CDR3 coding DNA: TGCGCCAGCAGCTTGGCAGGGGGCGGGGCCAACGTCCTGACTTTC. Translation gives CASSLAGGGANVLTF.

This CDR3 is CASSQAPSGGQETQYF. CDR3 bases: TGTGCCAGCAGCCAGGCCCCTAGCGGAGGACAAGAGACCCAGTACTTC. The chain carries TRBV5-5 and TRBJ2-5, with 7 bases lining up with TRBD2. The CDR3 runs 16 residues. V was pared by 4 bases and J by 2 bases, with 11 bases of the junction left unmatched. Germline CDR1 is SGHKS and CDR2 is YYEKEE (reference sequence).

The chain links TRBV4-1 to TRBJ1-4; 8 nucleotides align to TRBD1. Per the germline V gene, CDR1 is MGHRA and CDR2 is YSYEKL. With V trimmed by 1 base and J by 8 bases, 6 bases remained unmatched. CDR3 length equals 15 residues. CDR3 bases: TGCGCCAGCAGCCAAGCCGGGACAGGCAGGGAAAAACTGTTTTTT. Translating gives CASSQAGTGREKLFF.

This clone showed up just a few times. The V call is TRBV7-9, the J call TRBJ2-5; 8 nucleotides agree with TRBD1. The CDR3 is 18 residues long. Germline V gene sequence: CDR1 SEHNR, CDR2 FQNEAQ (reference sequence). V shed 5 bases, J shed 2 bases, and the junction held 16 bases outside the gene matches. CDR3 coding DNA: TGTGCCAGCAGCCCCGGACCCACAGGGGGATTTCGACAAGAGACCCAGTACTTC. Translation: CASSPGPTGGFRQETQYF.

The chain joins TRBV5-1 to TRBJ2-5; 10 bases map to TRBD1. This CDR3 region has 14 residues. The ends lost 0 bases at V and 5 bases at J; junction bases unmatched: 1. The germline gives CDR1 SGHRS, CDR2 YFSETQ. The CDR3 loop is CASSLEGQGETQYF. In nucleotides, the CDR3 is TGCGCCAGCAGCTTGGAGGGACAGGGGGAGACCCAGTACTTC.

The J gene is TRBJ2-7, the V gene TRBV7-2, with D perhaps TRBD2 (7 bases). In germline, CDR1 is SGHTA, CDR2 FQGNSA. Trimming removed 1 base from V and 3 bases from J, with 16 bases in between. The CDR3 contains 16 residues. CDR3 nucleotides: TGTGCCAGCAGCTTAGTAGGGGGGGTCAGGGGCTACGAGCAGTACTTC. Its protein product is CASSLVGGVRGYEQYF. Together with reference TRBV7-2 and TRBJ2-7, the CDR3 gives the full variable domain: GAGVSQSPSNKVTEKGKDVELRCDPISGHTALYWYRQSLGQGLEFLIYFQGNSAPDKSGLPSDRFSAERTGGSVSTLTIQRTQQEDSAVYLCASSLVGGVRGYEQYFGPGTRLTVT.

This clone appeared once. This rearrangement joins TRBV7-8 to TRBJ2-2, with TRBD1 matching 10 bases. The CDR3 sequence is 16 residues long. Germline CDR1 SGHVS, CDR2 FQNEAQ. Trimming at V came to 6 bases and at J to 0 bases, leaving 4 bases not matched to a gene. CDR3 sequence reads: CASRRDRGANTGELFF. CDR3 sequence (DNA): TGTGCCAGCAGAAGGGACAGGGGAGCGAACACCGGGGAGCTGTTTTTT.

CDR3 sequence: CASSGTGGVGNTIYF. CDR3 DNA sequence: TGTGCCAGCAGCGGGACAGGGGGAGTTGGAAACACCATATATTTT. The chain has TRBV5-4 and TRBJ1-3; the match to TRBD1 covers 11 bases. This CDR3 spans 15 amino acids. Germline CDR1 SGHNT, CDR2 YYREEE (reference sequence). The J segment lost 3 bases and the V segment lost 4 bases, leaving 3 bases of the junction unmatched.

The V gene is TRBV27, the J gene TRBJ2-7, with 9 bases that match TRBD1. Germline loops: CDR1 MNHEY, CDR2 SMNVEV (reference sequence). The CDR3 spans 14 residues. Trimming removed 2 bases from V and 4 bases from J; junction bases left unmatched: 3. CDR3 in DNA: TGTGCCAGCAGTTTAGCACAGGGGGCTTACGAGCAGTACTTC. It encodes CASSLAQGAYEQYF.

This CDR3 reads CASSRQLAGALTYEQYF. The CDR3 nucleotides are TGCGCCAGCAGCCGTCAACTAGCGGGGGCCTTAACCTACGAGCAGTACTTC. The V call is TRBV4-3, the J call TRBJ2-7; TRBD2 aligns across 11 bases. V lost 4 bases, J lost 2 bases, and 10 bases stayed unmatched. Per germline, CDR1 LGHNA and CDR2 YSLEER. This CDR3 is built from 17 residues.

The CDR3 region has the DNA TGTGCCAGCAGTGAAATCGGGTCCGGGGCCAACGTCCTGACTTTC. Protein product: CASSEIGSGANVLTF. The rearrangement uses TRBV2 and TRBJ2-6; D ambiguous. CDR1 and CDR2 (germline): SNHLY, FYNNEI. This CDR3 spans 15 amino acids. V was cut by 2 bases and J by 4 bases, with 9 bases left in between.

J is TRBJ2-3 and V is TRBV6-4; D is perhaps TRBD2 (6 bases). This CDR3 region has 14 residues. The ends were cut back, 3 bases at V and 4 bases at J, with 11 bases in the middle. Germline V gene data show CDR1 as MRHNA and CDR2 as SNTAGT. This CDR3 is CASSEWGDADTQYF. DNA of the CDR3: TGTGCCAGCAGTGAGTGGGGGGACGCAGATACGCAGTATTTT.

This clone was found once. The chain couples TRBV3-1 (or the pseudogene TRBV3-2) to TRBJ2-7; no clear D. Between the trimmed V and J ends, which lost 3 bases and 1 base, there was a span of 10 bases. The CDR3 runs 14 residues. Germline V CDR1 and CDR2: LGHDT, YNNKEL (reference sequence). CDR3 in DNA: TGTGCCAGCAGCCAGCTGACGGAGTCCTACGAGCAGTACTTC. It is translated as CASSQLTESYEQYF.

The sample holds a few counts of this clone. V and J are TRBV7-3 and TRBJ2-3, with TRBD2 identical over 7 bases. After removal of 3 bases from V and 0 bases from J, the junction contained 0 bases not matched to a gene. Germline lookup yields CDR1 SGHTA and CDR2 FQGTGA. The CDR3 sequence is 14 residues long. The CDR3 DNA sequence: TGTGCCAGCAGCTTGACTAGCAGCACAGATACGCAGTATTTT. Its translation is CASSLTSSTDTQYF.

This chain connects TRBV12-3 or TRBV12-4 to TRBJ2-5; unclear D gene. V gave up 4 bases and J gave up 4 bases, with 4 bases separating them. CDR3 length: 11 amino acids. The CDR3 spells CASSSRETQYF. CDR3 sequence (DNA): TGTGCCAGCAGTTCCCGAGAGACCCAGTACTTC.

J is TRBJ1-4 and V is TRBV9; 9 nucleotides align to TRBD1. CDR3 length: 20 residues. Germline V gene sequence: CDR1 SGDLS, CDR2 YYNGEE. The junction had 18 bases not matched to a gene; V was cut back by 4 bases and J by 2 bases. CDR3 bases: TGTGCCAGCAGCCACCCGGGACAGGGAGGCCCTGTTGGTACTAATGAAAAACTGTTTTTT. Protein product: CASSHPGQGGPVGTNEKLFF. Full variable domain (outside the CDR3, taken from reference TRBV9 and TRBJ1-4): DSGVTQTPKHLITATGQRVTLRCSPRSGDLSVYWYQQSLDQGLQFLIQYYNGEERAKGNILERFSAQQFPDLHSELNLSSLELGDSALYFCASSHPGQGGPVGTNEKLFFGSGTQLSVL.

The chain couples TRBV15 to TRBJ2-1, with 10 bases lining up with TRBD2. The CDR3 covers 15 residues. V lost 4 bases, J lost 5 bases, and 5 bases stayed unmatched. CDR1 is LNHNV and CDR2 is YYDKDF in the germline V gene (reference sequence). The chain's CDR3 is CATSTGLAANNEQFF. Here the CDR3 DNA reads TGTGCCACCAGCACAGGACTAGCGGCTAACAATGAGCAGTTCTTC.

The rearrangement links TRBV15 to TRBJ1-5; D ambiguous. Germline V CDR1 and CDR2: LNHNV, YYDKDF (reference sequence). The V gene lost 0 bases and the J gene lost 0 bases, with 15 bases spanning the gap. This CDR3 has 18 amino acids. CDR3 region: CATSRDYGGLYSNQPQHF. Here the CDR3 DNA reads TGTGCCACCAGCAGAGATTATGGCGGACTCTATAGCAATCAGCCCCAGCATTTT.

DNA for the CDR3: TGCAGCGTTGAATCCCTAGCGGGGGGCTCCTACAATGAGCAGTTCTTC. Protein sequence: CSVESLAGGSYNEQFF. The genes are TRBV29-1 and TRBJ2-1; TRBD2 aligns across 11 bases. The CDR3 has 16 amino acids. V was pared by 2 bases and J by 0 bases, with 3 bases of the junction left unmatched. CDR1 is SQVTM, CDR2 ANQGSEA, per germline.

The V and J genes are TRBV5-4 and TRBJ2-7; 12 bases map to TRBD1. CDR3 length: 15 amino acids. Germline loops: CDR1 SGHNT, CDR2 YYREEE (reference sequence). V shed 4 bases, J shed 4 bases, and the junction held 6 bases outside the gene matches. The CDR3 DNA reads TGTGCCAGCAGCCAGGGACAGGGGGCAAGGTACGAGCAGTACTTC. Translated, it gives CASSQGQGARYEQYF. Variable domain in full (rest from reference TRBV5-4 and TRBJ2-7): ETGVTQSPTHLIKTRGQQVTLRCSSQSGHNTVSWYQQALGQGPQFIFQYYREEENGRGNFPPRFSGLQFPNYSSELNVNALELDDSALYLCASSQGQGARYEQYFGPGTRLTVT.

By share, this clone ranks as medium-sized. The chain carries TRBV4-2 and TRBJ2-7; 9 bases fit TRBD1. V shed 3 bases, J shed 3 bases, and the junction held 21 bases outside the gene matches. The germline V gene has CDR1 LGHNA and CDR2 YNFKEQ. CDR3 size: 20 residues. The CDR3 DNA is TGTGCCAGCAGCCAGGTTATTGCCGGGACAGGGAGGGGGGCTAACTACGAGCAGTACTTC. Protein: CASSQVIAGTGRGANYEQYF.

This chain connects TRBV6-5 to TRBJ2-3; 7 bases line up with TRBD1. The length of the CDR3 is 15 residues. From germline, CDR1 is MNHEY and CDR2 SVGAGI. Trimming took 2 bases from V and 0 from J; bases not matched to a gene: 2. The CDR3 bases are TGTGCCAGCAGTTACGGACAGGTTAGCACAGATACGCAGTATTTT. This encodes CASSYGQVSTDTQYF.